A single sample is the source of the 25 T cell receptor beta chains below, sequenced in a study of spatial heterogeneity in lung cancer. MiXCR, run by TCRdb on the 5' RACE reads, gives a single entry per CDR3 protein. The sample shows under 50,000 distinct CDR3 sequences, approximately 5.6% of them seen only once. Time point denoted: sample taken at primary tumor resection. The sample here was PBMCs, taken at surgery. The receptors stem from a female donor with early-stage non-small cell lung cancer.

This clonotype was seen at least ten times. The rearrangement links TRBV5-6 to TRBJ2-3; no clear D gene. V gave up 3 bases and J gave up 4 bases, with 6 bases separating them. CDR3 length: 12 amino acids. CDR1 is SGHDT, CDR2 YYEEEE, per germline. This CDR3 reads CASSSSPDTQYF. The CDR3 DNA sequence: TGTGCCAGCAGCTCCTCTCCAGATACGCAGTATTTT.

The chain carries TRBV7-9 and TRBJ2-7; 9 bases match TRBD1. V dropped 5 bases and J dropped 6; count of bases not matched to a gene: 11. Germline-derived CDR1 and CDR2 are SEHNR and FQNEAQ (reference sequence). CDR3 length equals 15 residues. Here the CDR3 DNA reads TGTGCCAGCAGCCTCAACAGGGGGCGAGGGTCCGAGCAGTACTTC. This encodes CASSLNRGRGSEQYF.

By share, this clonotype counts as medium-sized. This CDR3 is CSVGDINTEAFF. Written as DNA, the CDR3 is TGCAGCGTTGGGGACATTAACACTGAAGCTTTCTTT. This chain joins TRBV29-1 and TRBJ1-1, with D tentatively TRBD1 (6 bases). This CDR3 region has 12 residues. The germline CDR1 and CDR2 sequences are SQVTM and ANQGSEA. Trimming removed 4 bases at V and 2 bases at J, with 8 bases between.

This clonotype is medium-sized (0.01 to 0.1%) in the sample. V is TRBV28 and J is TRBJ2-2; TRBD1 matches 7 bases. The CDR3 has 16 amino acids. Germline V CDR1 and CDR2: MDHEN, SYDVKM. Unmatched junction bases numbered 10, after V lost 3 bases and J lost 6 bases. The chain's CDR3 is CASSFVETGLAGELFF. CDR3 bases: TGTGCCAGCAGTTTTGTCGAGACAGGGTTGGCCGGGGAGCTGTTTTTT.

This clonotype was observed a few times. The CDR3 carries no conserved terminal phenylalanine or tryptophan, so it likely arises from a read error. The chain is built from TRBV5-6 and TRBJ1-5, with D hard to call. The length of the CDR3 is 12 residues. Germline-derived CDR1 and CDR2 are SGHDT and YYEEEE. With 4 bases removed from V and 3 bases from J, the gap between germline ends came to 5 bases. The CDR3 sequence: CASSTNNQPQHS. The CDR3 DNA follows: TGTGCCAGCAGCACCAACAATCAGCCCCAGCATTCT.

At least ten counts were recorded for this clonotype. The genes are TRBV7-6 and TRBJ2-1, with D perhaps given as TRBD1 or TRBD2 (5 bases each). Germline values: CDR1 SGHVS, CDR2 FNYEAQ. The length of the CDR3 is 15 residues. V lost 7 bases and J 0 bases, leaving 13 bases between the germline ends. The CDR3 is CASTLGPSSYNEQFF. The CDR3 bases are TGTGCCAGCACCCTGGGACCTAGCTCCTACAATGAGCAGTTCTTC.

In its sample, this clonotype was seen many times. Here the CDR3 reads CSVEMAGEQETQYF. In DNA form, the CDR3 reads TGCAGCGTTGAAATGGCAGGGGAACAAGAGACCCAGTACTTC. J is TRBJ2-5 and V is TRBV29-1, with a tentative D call TRBD1 (6 bases). The CDR3 covers 14 residues. Germline V gene lookup returns CDR1 SQVTM and CDR2 ANQGSEA. V gave up 2 bases and J gave up 2 bases, with 12 bases separating them.

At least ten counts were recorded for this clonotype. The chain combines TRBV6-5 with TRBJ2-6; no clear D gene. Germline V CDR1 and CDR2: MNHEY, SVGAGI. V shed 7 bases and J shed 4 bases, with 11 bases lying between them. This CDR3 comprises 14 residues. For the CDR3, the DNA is TGTGCCAGCACCCTAACACAGGGGGCCAACGTCCTGACTTTC. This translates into CASTLTQGANVLTF.

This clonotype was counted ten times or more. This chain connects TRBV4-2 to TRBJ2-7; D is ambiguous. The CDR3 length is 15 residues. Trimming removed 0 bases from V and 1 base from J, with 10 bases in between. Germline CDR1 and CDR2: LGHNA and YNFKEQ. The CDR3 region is CASSQDSNGSYEQYF. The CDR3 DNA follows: TGTGCCAGCAGCCAAGATTCGAACGGGTCCTACGAGCAGTACTTC.

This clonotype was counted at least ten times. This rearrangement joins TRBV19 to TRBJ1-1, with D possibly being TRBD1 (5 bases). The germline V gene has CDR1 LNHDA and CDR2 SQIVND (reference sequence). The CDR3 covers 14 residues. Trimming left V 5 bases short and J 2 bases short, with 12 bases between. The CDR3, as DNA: TGTGCCAGTAGTTGGGGGGAGCCTAACACTGAAGCTTTCTTT. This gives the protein CASSWGEPNTEAFF. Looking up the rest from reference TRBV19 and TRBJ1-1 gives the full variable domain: DGGITQSPKYLFRKEGQNVTLSCEQNLNHDAMYWYRQDPGQGLRLIYYSQIVNDFQKGDIAEGYSVSREKKESFPLTVTSAQKNPTAFYLCASSWGEPNTEAFFGQGTRLTVV.

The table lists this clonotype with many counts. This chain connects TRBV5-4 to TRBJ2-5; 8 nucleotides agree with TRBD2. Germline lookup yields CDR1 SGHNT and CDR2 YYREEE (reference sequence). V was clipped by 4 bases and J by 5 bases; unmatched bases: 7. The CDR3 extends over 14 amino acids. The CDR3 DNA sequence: TGTGCCAGCAGCAACGGGGGGGTGAGGGAGACCCAGTACTTC. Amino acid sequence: CASSNGGVRETQYF.

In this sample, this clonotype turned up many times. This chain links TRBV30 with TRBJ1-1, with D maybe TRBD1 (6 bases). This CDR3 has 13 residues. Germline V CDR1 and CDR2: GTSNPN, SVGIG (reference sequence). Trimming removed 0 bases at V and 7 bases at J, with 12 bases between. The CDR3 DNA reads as TGTGCCTGGAGTGTTGCCAGGGGAGGTGAAGCTTTCTTT. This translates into CAWSVARGGEAFF.

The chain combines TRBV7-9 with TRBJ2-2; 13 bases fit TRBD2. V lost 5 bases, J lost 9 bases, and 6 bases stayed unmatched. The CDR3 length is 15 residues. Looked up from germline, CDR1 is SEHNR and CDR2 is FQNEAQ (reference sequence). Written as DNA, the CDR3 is TGTGCCAGCAGCCCGACTAGCGGGAGGTATCGGGAGCTGTTTTTT. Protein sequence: CASSPTSGRYRELFF.

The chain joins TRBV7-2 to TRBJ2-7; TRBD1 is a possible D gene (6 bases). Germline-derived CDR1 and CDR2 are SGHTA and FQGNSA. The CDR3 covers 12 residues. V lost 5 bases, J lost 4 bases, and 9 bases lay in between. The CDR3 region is CASSRDIYEQYF. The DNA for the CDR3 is TGTGCCAGCAGCAGGGACATTTACGAGCAGTACTTC.

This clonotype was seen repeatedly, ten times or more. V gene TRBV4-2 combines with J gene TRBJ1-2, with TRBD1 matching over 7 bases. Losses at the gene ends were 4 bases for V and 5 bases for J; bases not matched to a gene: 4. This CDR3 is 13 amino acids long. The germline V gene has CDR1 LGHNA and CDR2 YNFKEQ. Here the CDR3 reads CASSPDRSYGYTF. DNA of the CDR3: TGTGCCAGCAGCCCGGACAGGTCGTATGGCTACACCTTC.

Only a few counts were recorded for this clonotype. CDR3 protein: CASSVDSGANVLTF. The CDR3 DNA follows: TGTGCCAGCAGCGTAGACTCTGGGGCCAACGTCCTGACTTTC. The genes are TRBV9 and TRBJ2-6; D is ambiguous. Germline V lookup: CDR1 SGDLS, CDR2 YYNGEE. The CDR3 length is 14 residues. V lost 0 bases to trimming and J lost 0 bases, with 1 base between them.

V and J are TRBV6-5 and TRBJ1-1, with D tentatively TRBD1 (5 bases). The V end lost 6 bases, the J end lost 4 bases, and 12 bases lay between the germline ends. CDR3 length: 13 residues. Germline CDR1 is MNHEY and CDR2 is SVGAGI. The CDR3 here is CASSLTASTEAFF. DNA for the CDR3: TGTGCCAGCAGCCTGACAGCCAGCACTGAAGCTTTCTTT.

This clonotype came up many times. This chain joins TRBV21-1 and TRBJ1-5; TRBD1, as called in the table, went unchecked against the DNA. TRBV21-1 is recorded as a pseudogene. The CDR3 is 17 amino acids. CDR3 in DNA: TGTGCCAGCAGCAAAGAGGGAGGGGACAGACCCACACAGCCCCAGCATTTT. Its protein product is CASSKEGGDRPTQPQHF.

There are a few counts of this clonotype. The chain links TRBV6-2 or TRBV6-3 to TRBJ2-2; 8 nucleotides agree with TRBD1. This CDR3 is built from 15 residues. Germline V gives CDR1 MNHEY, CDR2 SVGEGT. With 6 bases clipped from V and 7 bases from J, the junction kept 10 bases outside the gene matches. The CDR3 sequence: CASRATGGGIGELFF. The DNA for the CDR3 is TGTGCCAGCAGAGCAACAGGGGGTGGTATCGGGGAGCTGTTTTTT.

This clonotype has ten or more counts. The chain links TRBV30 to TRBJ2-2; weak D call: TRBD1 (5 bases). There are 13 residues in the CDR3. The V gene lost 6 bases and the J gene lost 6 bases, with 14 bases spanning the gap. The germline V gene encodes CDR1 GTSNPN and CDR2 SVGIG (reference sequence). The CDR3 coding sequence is TGTGCCTGCATGACAGAGGATCCCGGGGAGCTGTTTTTT. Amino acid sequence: CACMTEDPGELFF. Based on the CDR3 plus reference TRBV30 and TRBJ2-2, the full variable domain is SQTIHQWPATLVQPVGSPLSLECTVEGTSNPNLYWYRQAAGRGLQLLFYSVGIGQISSEVPQNLSASRPQDRQFILSSKKLLLSDSGFYLCACMTEDPGELFFGEGSRLTVL.

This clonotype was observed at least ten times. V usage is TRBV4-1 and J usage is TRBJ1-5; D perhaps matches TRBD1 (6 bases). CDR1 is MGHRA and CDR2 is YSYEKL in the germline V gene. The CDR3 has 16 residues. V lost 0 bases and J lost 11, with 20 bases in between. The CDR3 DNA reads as TGCGCCAGCAGCCAAGACCCCGGGACACGGGGTGGGACCCAGCATTTT. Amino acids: CASSQDPGTRGGTQHF.

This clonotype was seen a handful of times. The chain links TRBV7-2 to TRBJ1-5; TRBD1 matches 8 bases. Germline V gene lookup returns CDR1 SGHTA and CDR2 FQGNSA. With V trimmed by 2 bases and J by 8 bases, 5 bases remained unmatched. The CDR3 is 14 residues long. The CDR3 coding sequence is TGTGCCAGCAGCTTACAGGGGGCGTTTAAGCCCCAGCATTTT. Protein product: CASSLQGAFKPQHF.

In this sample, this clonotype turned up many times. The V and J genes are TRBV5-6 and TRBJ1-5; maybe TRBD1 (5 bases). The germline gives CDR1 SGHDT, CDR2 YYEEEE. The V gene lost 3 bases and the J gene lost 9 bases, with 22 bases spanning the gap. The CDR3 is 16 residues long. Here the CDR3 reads CASSSKASGRLWPQHF. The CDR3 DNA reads TGTGCCAGCAGCTCCAAGGCATCGGGACGGTTGTGGCCCCAGCATTTT.

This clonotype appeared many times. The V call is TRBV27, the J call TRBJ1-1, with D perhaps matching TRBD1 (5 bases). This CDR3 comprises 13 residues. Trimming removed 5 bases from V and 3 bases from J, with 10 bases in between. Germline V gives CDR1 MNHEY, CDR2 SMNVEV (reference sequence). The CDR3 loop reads CASSLTVYTEAFF. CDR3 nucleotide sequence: TGTGCCAGCAGTCTGACAGTGTACACTGAAGCTTTCTTT.

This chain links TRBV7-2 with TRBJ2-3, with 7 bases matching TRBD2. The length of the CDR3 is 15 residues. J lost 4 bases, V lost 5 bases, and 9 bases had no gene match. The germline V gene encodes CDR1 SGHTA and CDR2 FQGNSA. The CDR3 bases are TGTGCCAGCAGCGAGAGGGCCCTAGCGGCAGATACGCAGTATTTT. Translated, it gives CASSERALAADTQYF.